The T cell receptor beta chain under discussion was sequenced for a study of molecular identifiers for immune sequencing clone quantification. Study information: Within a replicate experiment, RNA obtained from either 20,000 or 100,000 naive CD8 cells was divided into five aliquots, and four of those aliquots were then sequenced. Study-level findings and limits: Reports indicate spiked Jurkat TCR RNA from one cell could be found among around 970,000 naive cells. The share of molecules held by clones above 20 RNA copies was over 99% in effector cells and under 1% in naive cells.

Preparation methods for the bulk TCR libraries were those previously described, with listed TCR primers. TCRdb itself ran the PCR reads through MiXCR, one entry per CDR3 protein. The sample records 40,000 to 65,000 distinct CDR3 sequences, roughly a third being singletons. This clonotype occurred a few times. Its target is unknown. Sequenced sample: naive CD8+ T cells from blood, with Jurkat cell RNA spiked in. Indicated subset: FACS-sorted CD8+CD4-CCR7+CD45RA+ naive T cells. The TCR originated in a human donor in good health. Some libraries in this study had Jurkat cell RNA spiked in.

CDR3 bases: TGTGCCAGTGGACCGGTACTGTTCCAAGAGACCCAGTACTTC. The encoded protein is CASGPVLFQETQYF. The chain carries TRBV19 and TRBJ2-5, with D uncertain. CDR3 size: 14 residues. V was trimmed by 8 bases and J by 1 base, leaving 14 bases between them. Germline CDR1 and CDR2: LNHDA and SQIVND (reference sequence).